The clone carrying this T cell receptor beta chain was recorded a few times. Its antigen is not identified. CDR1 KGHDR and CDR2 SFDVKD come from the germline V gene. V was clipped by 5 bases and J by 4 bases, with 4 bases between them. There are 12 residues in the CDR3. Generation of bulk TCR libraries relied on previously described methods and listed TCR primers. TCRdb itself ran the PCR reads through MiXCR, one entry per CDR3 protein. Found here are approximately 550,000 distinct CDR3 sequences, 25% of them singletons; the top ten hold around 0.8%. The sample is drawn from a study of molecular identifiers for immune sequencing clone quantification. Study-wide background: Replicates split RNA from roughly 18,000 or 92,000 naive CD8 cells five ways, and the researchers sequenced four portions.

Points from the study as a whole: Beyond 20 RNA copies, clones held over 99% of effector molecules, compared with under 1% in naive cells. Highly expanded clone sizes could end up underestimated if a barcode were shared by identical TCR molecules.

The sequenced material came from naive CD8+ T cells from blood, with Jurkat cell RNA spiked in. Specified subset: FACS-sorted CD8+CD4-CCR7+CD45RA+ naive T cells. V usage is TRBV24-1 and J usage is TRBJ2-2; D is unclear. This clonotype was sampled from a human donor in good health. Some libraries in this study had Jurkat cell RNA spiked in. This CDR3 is CATSASTGELFF. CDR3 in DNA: TGTGCCACCAGTGCATCCACCGGGGAGCTGTTTTTT.